This T cell receptor (beta chain) was documented in a study of blood T cells in healthy people across ages. Background on the study: Capture by template switching was about one barcoded beta molecule per two T cells.

Study-level results: Diversity estimates from one million T cells were considered underestimates.

The sample providers were healthy Caucasian people from Russia, aged roughly 6 to 100. As for this clonotype: The antigen is unknown.

This CDR3 is built from 15 residues. The J segment lost 7 bases and the V segment lost 2 bases, leaving 7 bases of the junction unmatched. CDR1 is SGHRS, CDR2 YFSETQ, per germline. With a J-beta primer mix and a sample-barcoded 5' primer, a second PCR ran 7 to 11 cycles. Template switching added a 12-random-nucleotide identifier to every cDNA molecule. TCRdb called the 5' RACE reads again in MiXCR, with one record for every CDR3 protein. The sample holds about a million distinct CDR3 sequences; under 50% are singletons and the top ten take about an eighth. The sample was blood. This sequence was found in a man aged 25-40 years in good health. The V call is TRBV5-1, the J call TRBJ1-4; 8 bases map to TRBD1. CDR3 bases: TGCGCCAGCAGCTTTACTTCGGGACAGGCTGAAAAACTGTTTTTT. It yields the protein CASSFTSGQAEKLFF. The variable domain in full, completed from reference TRBV5-1 and TRBJ1-4, reads KAGVTQTPRYLIKTRGQQVTLSCSPISGHRSVSWYQQTPGQGLQFLFEYFSETQRNKGNFPGRFSGRQFSNSRSEMNVSTLELGDSALYLCASSFTSGQAEKLFFGSGTQLSVL.